The table lists the clone carrying this T cell receptor (beta chain) with a few counts. The CDR3 covers 15 residues. Deletions cut 3 bases from V and 7 bases from J, with 18 bases between. Each patient came to thyroid surgery without any prior treatment (of any kind). Through MiXCR, TCRdb re-clonotyped the PCR reads. The data hold some 17,000 clones, with under 30% observed a single time. This record comes from a study of metastatic and nonmetastatic thyroid tumors. This sequence was found in a female donor with papillary thyroid cancer or a benign thyroid nodule (not recorded which). Some clones in this sample may be carry-over from other donors' samples. Sequenced sample: adjacent normal tissue. The gene calls are TRBV12-3 or TRBV12-4 and TRBJ2-5; D is possibly TRBD2 (5 bases). In DNA, the CDR3 is TGTGCCAGCAGTTTCCGTCGGGGTTTGAGGGTGACCCAGTACTTC. Translated: CASSFRRGLRVTQYF.